This T cell receptor beta chain was found in a study of shared clonotypes between healthy human individuals. Profiling relied on immunoSEQ multiplex PCR, and the TCRdb table lists in-frame clones only, not all of them. The sample contains millions of clones, approximately 95% of which appear only once. The length of the CDR3 is 13 residues. In germline, CDR1 is SGHVS, CDR2 FQNEAQ. V gave up 1 base and J gave up 0 bases, with 3 bases separating them. This clonotype originated in a man younger than 30 in good health. Some clones in this sample may be carry-over from other donors' samples. The sequenced sample consisted of naive CD4+ T cells from PBMCs. Subset in this sample: CD45RA+ positively selected. V is TRBV7-8 and J is TRBJ1-1; no clear D gene. CDR3 in DNA: TGTGCCAGCAGCTTAGACATGAACACTGAAGCTTTCTTT. Encoded protein: CASSLDMNTEAFF. Based on the CDR3 plus reference TRBV7-8 and TRBJ1-1, the full variable domain is GAGVSQSPRYKVAKRGQDVALRCDPISGHVSLFWYQQALGQGPEFLTYFQNEAQLDKSGLPSDRFFAERPEGSVSTLKIQRTQQEDSAVYLCASSLDMNTEAFFGQGTRLTVV.